This record covers a single T cell receptor (beta chain). As yet, its antigen is unknown. The junction differs from germline at one of its ends, possibly a read error. TCR beta cDNA was made from around 460 ng total RNA with a constant-region primer. Investigators got TCR beta libraries out of three nested multiplex PCR rounds, done with slightly modified ARM-PCR. The study ran its first two PCR rounds for 9 to 10 cycles each, using TRBV1-TRBV30 forward primers and a C-beta reverse primer. TCRdb fed the multiplex PCR reads into MiXCR, producing one record per CDR3 protein. Of more than 70,000 distinct CDR3 sequences in the sample, about 75% are singletons; the top ten hold approximately 27%. RNA and DNA were co-extracted from about 19-30 mg of unsorted bulk tissue. Patients showed chronic HBV infection and an absence of prior treatment. This CDR3 region has 15 residues. Germline loops: CDR1 SGHNT, CDR2 YYREEE (reference sequence).

The source of the sample is a study of tumor-infiltrating lymphocytes in primary liver carcinoma. Study in general: Patients comprised men and women whose ages fell between 30 and 69 years. Productive TCRbeta read yields ran from roughly 3.65 to 7.13 million per sample and were similar between tissues. Study-level findings and limits: Blood had a significantly lower top-250-clone fraction than tumors did (p = 0.039).

Material for sequencing was tumor-adjacent normal liver tissue. The TCR originated in a man aged 35-49 years with primary liver carcinoma and hepatitis B virus infection. The V and J genes are TRBV5-4 and TRBJ2-1; TRBD2 aligns across 12 bases. CDR3 nucleotides: TGTGCTAGCAGCCGGACTAGCGGGACCAGAAATCAGCAGTTCTTC. It codes for CASSRTSGTRNQQFF.